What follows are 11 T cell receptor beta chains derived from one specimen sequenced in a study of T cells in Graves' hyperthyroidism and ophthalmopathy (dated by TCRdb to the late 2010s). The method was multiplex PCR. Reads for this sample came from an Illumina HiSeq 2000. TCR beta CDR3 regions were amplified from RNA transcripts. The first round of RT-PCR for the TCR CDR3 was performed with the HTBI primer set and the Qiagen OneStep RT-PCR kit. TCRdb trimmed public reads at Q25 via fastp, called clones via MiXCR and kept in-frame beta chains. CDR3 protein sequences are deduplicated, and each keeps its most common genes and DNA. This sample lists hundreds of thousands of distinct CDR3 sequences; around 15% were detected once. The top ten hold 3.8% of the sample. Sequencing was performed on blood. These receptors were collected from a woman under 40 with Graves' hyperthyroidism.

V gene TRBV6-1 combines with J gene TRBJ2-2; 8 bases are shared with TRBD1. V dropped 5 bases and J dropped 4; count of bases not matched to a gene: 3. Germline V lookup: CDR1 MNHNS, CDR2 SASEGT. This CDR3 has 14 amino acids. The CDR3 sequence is CASSRDRRTGELFF. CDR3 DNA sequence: TGTGCCAGCAGTCGGGACAGGCGCACCGGGGAGCTGTTTTTT.

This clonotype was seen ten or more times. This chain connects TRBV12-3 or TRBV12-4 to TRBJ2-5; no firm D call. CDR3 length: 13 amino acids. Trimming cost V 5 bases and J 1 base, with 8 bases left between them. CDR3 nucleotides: TGTGCCAGCAGTCGAGTTTTCCAAGAGACCCAGTACTTC. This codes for CASSRVFQETQYF.

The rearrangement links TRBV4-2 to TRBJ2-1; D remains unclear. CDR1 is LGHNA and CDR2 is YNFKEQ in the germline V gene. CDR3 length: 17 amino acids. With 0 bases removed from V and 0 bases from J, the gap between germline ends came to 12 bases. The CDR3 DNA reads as TGTGCCAGCAGCCAAGACTATCACACGAGCTCCTACAATGAGCAGTTCTTC. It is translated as CASSQDYHTSSYNEQFF.

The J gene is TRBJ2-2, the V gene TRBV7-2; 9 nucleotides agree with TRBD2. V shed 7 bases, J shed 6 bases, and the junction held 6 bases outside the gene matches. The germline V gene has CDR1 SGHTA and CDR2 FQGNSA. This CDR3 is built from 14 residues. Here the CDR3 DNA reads TGTGCCAGCAAGGTAGCGGGAGTTTCCGGGGAGCTGTTTTTT. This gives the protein CASKVAGVSGELFF.

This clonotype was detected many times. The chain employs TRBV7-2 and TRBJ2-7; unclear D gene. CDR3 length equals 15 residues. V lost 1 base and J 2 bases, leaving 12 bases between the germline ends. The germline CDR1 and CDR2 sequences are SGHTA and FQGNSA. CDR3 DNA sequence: TGTGCCAGCAGCTTAGGTGGAAGCCGTACCTACGAGCAGTACTTC. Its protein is CASSLGGSRTYEQYF.

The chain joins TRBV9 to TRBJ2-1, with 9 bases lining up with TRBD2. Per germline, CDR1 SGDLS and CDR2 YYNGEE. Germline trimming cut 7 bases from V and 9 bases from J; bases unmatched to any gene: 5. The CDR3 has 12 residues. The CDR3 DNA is TGTGCCAGCGGGCGACTAGCGGCTGAGCAGTTCTTC. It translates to CASGRLAAEQFF.

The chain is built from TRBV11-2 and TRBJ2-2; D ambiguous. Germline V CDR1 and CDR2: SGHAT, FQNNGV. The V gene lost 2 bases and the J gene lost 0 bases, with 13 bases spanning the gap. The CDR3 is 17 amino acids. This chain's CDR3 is CASSLLYGAANTGELFF. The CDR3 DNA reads TGTGCCAGCAGCTTATTATACGGTGCCGCGAACACCGGGGAGCTGTTTTTT.

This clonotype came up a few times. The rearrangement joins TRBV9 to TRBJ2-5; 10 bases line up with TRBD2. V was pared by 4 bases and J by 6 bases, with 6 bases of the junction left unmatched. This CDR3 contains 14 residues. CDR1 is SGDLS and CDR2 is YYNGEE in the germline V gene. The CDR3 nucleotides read TGTGCCAGCAGCTCCGGGACTAGCGTGAAGACCCAGTACTTC. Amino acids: CASSSGTSVKTQYF. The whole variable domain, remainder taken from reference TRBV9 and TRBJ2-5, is DSGVTQTPKHLITATGQRVTLRCSPRSGDLSVYWYQQSLDQGLQFLIQYYNGEERAKGNILERFSAQQFPDLHSELNLSSLELGDSALYFCASSSGTSVKTQYFGPGTRLLVL.

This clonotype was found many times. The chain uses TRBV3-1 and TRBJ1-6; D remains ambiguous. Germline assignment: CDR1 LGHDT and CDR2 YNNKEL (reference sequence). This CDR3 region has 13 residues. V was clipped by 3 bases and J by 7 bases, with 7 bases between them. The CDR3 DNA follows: TGTGCCAGCAGCCATGGTCCGAATTCACCCCTCCACTTT. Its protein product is CASSHGPNSPLHF.

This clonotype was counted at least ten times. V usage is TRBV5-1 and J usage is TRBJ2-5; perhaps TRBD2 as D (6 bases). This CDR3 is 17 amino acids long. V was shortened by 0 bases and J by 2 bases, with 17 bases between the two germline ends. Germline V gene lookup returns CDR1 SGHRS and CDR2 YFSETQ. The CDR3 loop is CASSLALGGADQETQYF. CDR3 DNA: TGCGCCAGCAGCTTGGCACTGGGAGGAGCGGATCAAGAGACCCAGTACTTC.

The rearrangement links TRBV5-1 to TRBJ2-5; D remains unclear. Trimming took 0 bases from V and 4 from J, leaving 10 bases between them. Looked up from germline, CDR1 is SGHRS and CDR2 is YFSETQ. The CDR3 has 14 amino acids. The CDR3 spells CASSLGSASETQYF. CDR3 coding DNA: TGCGCCAGCAGCTTGGGGTCGGCGTCAGAGACCCAGTACTTC.